The clone carrying this T cell receptor beta chain was counted between two and nine times. Its antigen is currently unknown. Deep sequencing aimed at 1 in 200,000 to 1 in 1 million T cells' resolution. The repertoire was sequenced with immunoSEQ multiplex PCR; TCRdb's copy has only in-frame clones and lacks some. The sample comprises some 200,000 clones, 70% of which are singletons, and 5.5% to 7% rests with the top ten. This entry belongs to a study of cytotoxic CD8 clonotypes in ibrutinib-treated CLL. At the level of the study: Recorded responses included about 25 partial and 2 complete; following median 68 months, 14 stayed remitted and roughly twelve progressed. The response samples were taken once patients had been treated for a median of 12 months, range 6 to 36.

Whole-study results and caveats: Rising at ibrutinib response, clonality subsequently fell back toward baseline at progression.

Germline CDR1 and CDR2: MDHEN and SYDVKM. Trimming took 8 bases from V and 1 from J, leaving 6 bases between them. This CDR3 region has 13 residues. The sequence was obtained from a human donor with chronic lymphocytic leukemia. The gene calls are TRBV28 and TRBJ2-6; no reliable D call. The sequences come from PBMCs, collected after 12 months of ibrutinib treatment. The CDR3 DNA is TGTGCCAGCCGAGCTTCTGGGGCCAACGTCCTGACTTTC. Its protein product is CASRASGANVLTF.